The 2 T cell receptor beta chains listed next were all sequenced from one sample in a study of blood T cells in healthy people across ages. Together with a sample-barcoded 5' primer, a J-beta primer mix was included in a second PCR lasting about 6 to 12 cycles. TCRdb used MiXCR to reprocess the 5' RACE reads, holding one entry per CDR3 protein. This table holds 550,000 to 700,000 distinct CDR3 sequences, roughly 28% found once. Sequencing was carried out using blood. Every receptor here comes from a woman in her 70s in good health.

Here the CDR3 reads CASRGAGGLAYNEQFF. CDR3 coding DNA: TGTGCCAGCAGGGGCGCCGGGGGGCTAGCCTACAATGAGCAGTTCTTC. The chain is built from TRBV12-3 or TRBV12-4 and TRBJ2-1; TRBD2 might be the D (7 bases). The V end was cut by 6 bases, the J end by 2 bases, with 17 bases between. The CDR3 contains 16 residues.

This clonotype occurred many times. The chain couples TRBV29-1 to TRBJ1-2; D gene unclear. Germline V gene data show CDR1 as SQVTM and CDR2 as ANQGSEA. V lost 0 bases to trimming and J lost 4 bases, with 9 bases between them. The CDR3 length is 13 residues. CDR3 sequence (DNA): TGCAGCGTTGAAGATCGGACGGCCTATGGCTACACCTTC. It specifies CSVEDRTAYGYTF.